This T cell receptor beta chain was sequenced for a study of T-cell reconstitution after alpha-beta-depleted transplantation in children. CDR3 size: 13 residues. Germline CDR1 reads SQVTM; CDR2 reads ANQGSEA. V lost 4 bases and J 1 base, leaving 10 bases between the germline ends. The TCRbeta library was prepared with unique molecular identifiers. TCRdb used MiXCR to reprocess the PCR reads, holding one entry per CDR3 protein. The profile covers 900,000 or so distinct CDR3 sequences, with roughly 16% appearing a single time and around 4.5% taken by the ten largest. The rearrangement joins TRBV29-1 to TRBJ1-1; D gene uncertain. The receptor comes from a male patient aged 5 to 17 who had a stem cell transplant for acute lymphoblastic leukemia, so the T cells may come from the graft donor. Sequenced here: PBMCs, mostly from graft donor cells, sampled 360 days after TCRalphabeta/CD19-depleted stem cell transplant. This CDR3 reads CSVGNARNTEAFF. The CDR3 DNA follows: TGCAGCGTTGGAAATGCAAGGAACACTGAAGCTTTCTTT.